This TCR beta chain was sequenced in a study of OX40 agonist ivuxolimab in advanced cancers. Study-wide background: Dosing consisted of intravenous ivuxolimab at 0.01 to 10 mg/kg every 2 weeks. Patients with hepatocellular carcinoma, melanoma, renal cell or head and neck cancer made up the dose-escalation patients. The study's findings and limits: Low normalized T-cell clonal expansion was also seen in some nonresponders.

CDR1 and CDR2 (germline): MNHEY, SMNVEV (reference sequence). Trimming at V came to 5 bases and at J to 14 bases, leaving 35 bases not matched to a gene. The CDR3 length is 22 residues. Using immunoSEQ multiplex PCR, the repertoire was profiled, and TCRdb retains in-frame clones only, with some absent. The table lists about 95,000 clones, about 88% of them singletons. Patients with autoimmune history or systemic immunosuppression were excluded. With respect to this clone: The antigen remains undetermined.

The receptor was isolated from an adult with an advanced solid tumor such as melanoma, head and neck, liver or kidney cancer. The J gene is TRBJ1-6, the V gene TRBV27, with TRBD1 identical over 8 bases. The sample in question was CD4+ or CD8+ T cells sorted from blood, obtained in a trial of the OX40 agonist ivuxolimab. CDR3 in DNA: TGTGCCAGCAGTAAATACAAAGCTGTAACATTGTGGGGACAGGCCCTGGAATTCACCCTCCACTTT. Amino acid sequence: CASSKYKAVTLWGQALEFTLHF.